These T cell receptor beta chains were read from a single sample in a study of tumor-infiltrating lymphocytes in localized non-small cell lung cancer. The repertoire was sequenced with immunoSEQ multiplex PCR; TCRdb's copy has only in-frame clones and lacks some. The sample includes a few thousand clones, more than 60% of them seen just once. The sample was uninvolved lung tissue not adjacent to the tumor. These receptor sequences come from a human donor with non-small cell lung cancer. Each CDR3 is given with its conserved first and last residue. D genes are given only for firm matches. Clone size is stated in some rows and not others, as once, few, many or a class when expanded.

NA TRBD1 TRBJ1-1 TRBV2 TGTGCCAGCAGCGCCCACAGGGGGGGGGTCACTGAAGCTTTCTTT CASSAHRGGVTEAFF
NA TRBD2 TRBJ2-5 TRBV27 TGTGCCAGCAGCCCGGGGGAGGGGACCCAGTACTTC CASSPGEGTQYF
few NA TRBJ1-2 TRBV19 TGTGCCAGTAGTATAGCCGGCGGATCTAACTATGGCTACACCTTC CASSIAGGSNYGYTF
few NA TRBJ1-2 TRBV28 TGTGCCAGCAGCGTACCTAACTATGGCTACACCTTC CASSVPNYGYTF
NA NA TRBJ1-4 TRBV21-1 TGTGCCAGCAGCAGCACCACGCAGGGGGATGAAAAACTGTTTTTT CASSSTTQGDEKLFF
NA TRBD1 TRBJ2-7 TRBV27 TGTGCCAGCACCAGACAGGGTGGCTACGAGCAGTACTTC CASTRQGGYEQYF
few TRBD1 TRBJ2-5 TRBV28 TGTGCCAGCACCCTCGGGACAGGGGAGGAGACCCAGTACTTC CASTLGTGEETQYF
NA NA TRBJ2-5 TRBV4-2 TGTGCCAGCAGCCAAGGATGGGCTGAAGAGACCCAGTACTTC CASSQGWAEETQYF
NA TRBD2 TRBJ2-7 TRBV28 TGTGCCAGTAGACTAGCGGGGGGGCCGGTTCACGAGCAGTACTTC CASRLAGGPVHEQYF
few NA TRBJ1-4 TRBV9 TGTGCCAGCAGCCCGGACACTTATGAAAAACTGTTTTTT CASSPDTYEKLFF
NA NA TRBJ2-6 TRBV7-3 TGTGCCAGCAGCTCTATGGGCAGGGATGGGGCCAACGTCCTGACTTTC CASSSMGRDGANVLTF
NA NA TRBJ2-2 TRBV7-9 TGTGCCAGCAGCTTACCACAGGGGAGGGCCGGGGAGCTGTTTTTT CASSLPQGRAGELFF
NA TRBD1 TRBJ1-1 TRBV18 TGTGCCAGCTCACGGGGACAGGCGGACACTGAAGCTTTCTTT CASSRGQADTEAFF
NA NA TRBJ1-3 TRBV7-9 TGTGCCAGCAGTTCGAGCAGCTCTGGAAACACCATATATTTT CASSSSSSGNTIYF
NA NA TRBJ2-3 TRBV27 TGTGCCAGCAGTATAGGGCTCAGGCCCGGAGATACGCAGTATTTT CASSIGLRPGDTQYF
few NA TRBJ2-2 TRBV18 TGTGCCAGCTCACCACCTGTAAGGAGCGGGGAGCTGTTTTTT CASSPPVRSGELFF
few TRBD2 TRBJ2-1 TRBV7-6 TGTGCCAGCAGCTTAGGGAATCGGGGGGGGTCCTACAATGAGCAGTTCTTC CASSLGNRGGSYNEQFF
few NA TRBJ2-1 TRBV5-1 TGCGCCAGCAGCTTGGGGTCAGGTGCCTACAATGAGCAGTTCTTC CASSLGSGAYNEQFF
medium-sized NA TRBJ2-1 TRBV5-1 TGCGCCAGCAGCTTGGATCTTTACAATGAGCAGTTCTTC CASSLDLYNEQFF
NA NA TRBJ1-1 TRBV7-9 TGTGCCAGCAGCTCTAAGGGGGGGAACACTGAAGCTTTCTTT CASSSKGGNTEAFF
few TRBD1 TRBJ1-2 TRBV6-5 TGTGCCAGCAGCAAGATCGGGACAGGGGCACACACCTTC CASSKIGTGAHTF
NA TRBD2 TRBJ2-5 TRBV5-1 TGCGCCAGCAGCCGGACTGTAGCGGGGGGGCTGGGGGAGACCCAGTACTTC CASSRTVAGGLGETQYF
NA NA TRBJ1-6 TRBV18 TGTGCCAGCTCACCTGGGGGGGTCGGTGGTAATTCACCCCTCCACTTT CASSPGGVGGNSPLHF
NA NA TRBJ2-7 TRBV11-3 TGTGCCAGCAGCTTCTCAGGGAGCTCCTACGAGCAGTACTTC CASSFSGSSYEQYF
NA TRBD1 TRBJ2-6 TRBV9 TGTGCCAGCAGCCCAGGGGGCACTGGGGCCAACGTCCTGACTTTC CASSPGGTGANVLTF
NA NA TRBJ2-5 TRBV10-1 TGCGCCAGCAGAGAGCTACCAGCCCCGAAAGAGACCCAGTACTTC CASRELPAPKETQYF
NA NA TRBJ2-3 TRBV20-1 TGCAGTGCTACCCCAGATACGCAGTATTTT CSATPDTQYF
NA NA TRBJ1-2 TRBV7-2 TGTGCCAGCAGCCCCGTTTCTTGGGAATCCTATGGCTACACCTTC CASSPVSWESYGYTF
NA TRBD1 TRBJ1-2 TRBV14 TGTGCCAGCAGCCAAGGGACAGGCCTGGCTGGCTACACCTTC CASSQGTGLAGYTF
NA NA TRBJ1-4 TRBV11-2 TGTGCCAGCAGTCCCAGGCCAGGGACTGAAAAACTGTTTTTT CASSPRPGTEKLFF
NA TRBD2 TRBJ2-7 TRBV18 TGTGCCAGCTCACCCACTCGCGGGGGGGCCGGAGAGCAGTACTTC CASSPTRGGAGEQYF
few TRBD2 TRBJ2-5 TRBV4-2 TGTGCCAGCAGCCGGCACCCCGGACTAGCTGGTCAAGAGACCCAGTACTTC CASSRHPGLAGQETQYF
NA TRBD1 TRBJ1-4 TRBV28 TGTGCCAGCAGCAAGACAGGGAGAGTTGAAAAACTGTTTTTT CASSKTGRVEKLFF
NA NA TRBJ2-1 TRBV6-5 TGTGCCAGCACCAACCACGGGGGAATCAATGAGCAGTTCTTC CASTNHGGINEQFF
NA NA TRBJ1-2 TRBV7-9 TGTGCCAGCAGCCCCGGTTGGGGGCCGCGCGGCTACACCTTC CASSPGWGPRGYTF